Listed here are 30 T cell receptor beta chains from one sample, sequenced in a study of blood T cell repertoires in COVID-19. Sequencing was performed with immunoSEQ multiplex PCR; in TCRdb, only in-frame clones are kept and a portion is missing. The sample has about 110,000 clones, about 80% seen once. What was sequenced was peripheral blood. Receptors were obtained from a woman aged 45-65 years with acute or convalescent COVID-19.

The chain uses TRBV19 and TRBJ1-1, with D uncertain. Trimming took off 8 bases at V and 1 base at J, with 8 bases between the two ends. This CDR3 is 12 amino acids long. The germline gives CDR1 LNHDA, CDR2 SQIVND (reference sequence). CDR3 sequence reads: CASPSKNTEAFF. The CDR3 DNA follows: TGTGCCAGTCCATCTAAGAACACTGAAGCTTTCTTT.

V usage is TRBV19 and J usage is TRBJ1-1, with TRBD1 as a possible D gene (6 bases). Per germline, CDR1 LNHDA and CDR2 SQIVND (reference sequence). V dropped 7 bases and J dropped 1 base, with 13 bases sitting between them. The CDR3 has 14 residues. CDR3 in DNA: TGTGCCAGTAAGGGCGGACAGTGGAACACTGAAGCTTTCTTT. Residues: CASKGGQWNTEAFF.

The chain links TRBV12-3 or TRBV12-4 to TRBJ1-5; unclear D gene. The CDR3 extends over 11 amino acids. V was cut by 3 bases and J by 11 bases, with 8 bases left in between. The CDR3 bases are TGTGCCAGCAGTTTGACGGGGACCCAGCATTTT. Residues: CASSLTGTQHF.

V and J are TRBV6-1 and TRBJ1-1; no reliable D call. V lost 3 bases, J lost 1 base, and 6 bases lay in between. The CDR3 spans 13 residues. From germline, CDR1 is MNHNS and CDR2 SASEGT. The CDR3 sequence: CASSDNWNTEAFF. The CDR3 DNA is TGTGCCAGCAGTGACAACTGGAACACTGAAGCTTTCTTT.

J is TRBJ1-6 and V is TRBV29-1; D is uncertain. V lost 1 base and J lost 1, with 8 bases in between. Germline loops: CDR1 SQVTM, CDR2 ANQGSEA. The CDR3 is 15 amino acids. CDR3 sequence (DNA): TGCAGCGTTGAAGCGCACTCGTCCTATAATTCACCCCTCCACTTT. Its protein product is CSVEAHSSYNSPLHF.

This rearrangement joins TRBV19 to TRBJ2-3, with D tentatively TRBD2 (5 bases). Trimming removed 5 bases from V and 1 base from J, with 10 bases in between. This CDR3 spans 14 amino acids. Germline CDR1 is LNHDA and CDR2 is SQIVND (reference sequence). This CDR3 reads CASSALRGTDTQYF. For the CDR3, the DNA is TGTGCCAGTAGTGCCTTGAGGGGCACAGATACGCAGTATTTT.

The rearrangement joins TRBV7-3 to TRBJ2-1; 7 nucleotides align to TRBD1. This CDR3 is 15 amino acids long. Germline CDR1 SGHTA, CDR2 FQGTGA. After removal of 5 bases from V and 2 bases from J, the junction contained 6 bases not matched to a gene. CDR3: CASSVQGDAYNEQFF. For the CDR3, the DNA is TGTGCCAGCAGCGTTCAGGGGGATGCCTACAATGAGCAGTTCTTC.

This chain connects TRBV18 to TRBJ2-1, with D uncertain. Germline V CDR1 and CDR2: KGHSH, LQKENI. V was trimmed by 3 bases and J by 0 bases, leaving 12 bases between them. CDR3 length: 16 residues. CDR3 in amino acids: CASSPLSPGSYNEQFF. DNA of the CDR3: TGTGCCAGCTCACCGCTGTCTCCGGGCTCCTACAATGAGCAGTTCTTC.

This chain joins TRBV2 and TRBJ1-4; 7 bases align to TRBD1. V lost 6 bases and J lost 0; bases outside the gene matches: 4. The germline V gene encodes CDR1 SNHLY and CDR2 FYNNEI. The CDR3 consists of 15 residues. DNA of the CDR3: TGTGCCAGCAGAGTGCAGGGGGCAACTAATGAAAAACTGTTTTTT. This translates into CASRVQGATNEKLFF.

The CDR3 DNA follows: TGTGCCAGCGATCAAAGCGTCGACAGGGGGCAAAATGGCTACACCTTC. It translates to CASDQSVDRGQNGYTF. The genes are TRBV28 and TRBJ1-2; 10 bases match TRBD1. Trimming took 8 bases from V and 6 from J; bases not matched to a gene: 15. The length of the CDR3 is 16 residues. Germline V lookup: CDR1 MDHEN, CDR2 SYDVKM.

The chain employs TRBV15 and TRBJ2-3; a weak D match, TRBD1 (5 bases). The V and J ends lost 1 base and 5 bases respectively, with 10 bases between them. The CDR3 spans 14 residues. Per germline, CDR1 LNHNV and CDR2 YYDKDF (reference sequence). CDR3 sequence: CATSRGGRGDTQYF. DNA of the CDR3: TGTGCCACCAGCAGAGGTGGAAGGGGAGATACGCAGTATTTT. Based on the CDR3 plus reference TRBV15 and TRBJ2-3, the full variable domain is DAMVIQNPRYQVTQFGKPVTLSCSQTLNHNVMYWYQQKSSQAPKLLFHYYDKDFNNEADTPDNFQSRRPNTSFCFLDIRSPGLGDTAMYLCATSRGGRGDTQYFGPGTRLTVL.

The chain joins TRBV12-5 to TRBJ2-4, with D maybe TRBD2 (5 bases). Germline CDR1 reads LGHNT; CDR2 reads FRNRAP. The CDR3 spans 18 residues. The ends were cut back, 1 base at V and 0 bases at J, with 16 bases in the middle. The CDR3 DNA sequence: TGTGCTAGTGGTTTGGGACCCAAGGACTTAATAGCCAAAAACATTCAGTACTTC. It translates to CASGLGPKDLIAKNIQYF.

This sequence joins TRBV5-1 and TRBJ1-2; weak D call: TRBD1 (5 bases). The germline gives CDR1 SGHRS, CDR2 YFSETQ. The length of the CDR3 is 14 residues. Trimming left V 2 bases short and J 4 bases short, with 12 bases between. CDR3 bases: TGCGCCAGCAGCTTCGGAGGGGAGGGCTATGGCTACACCTTC. It translates to CASSFGGEGYGYTF.

V gene TRBV7-3 combines with J gene TRBJ2-1; TRBD2 aligns across 10 bases. V lost 2 bases, J lost 9 bases, and 7 bases stayed unmatched. This CDR3 comprises 15 residues. Germline V gene data show CDR1 as SGHTA and CDR2 as FQGTGA. CDR3 in DNA: TGTGCCAGCAGCTTAGATAGCGGGGGGCAGGGTGAGCAGTTCTTC. Translated: CASSLDSGGQGEQFF. The full variable domain, completed using reference TRBV7-3 and TRBJ2-1, is GAGVSQTPSNKVTEKGKYVELRCDPISGHTALYWYRQSLGQGPEFLIYFQGTGAADDSGLPNDRFFAVRPEGSVSTLKIQRTERGDSAVYLCASSLDSGGQGEQFFGPGTRLTVL.

V gene TRBV28 combines with J gene TRBJ1-2, with D perhaps TRBD1 (5 bases). The germline V gene has CDR1 MDHEN and CDR2 SYDVKM. The CDR3 is 13 residues long. V lost 7 bases and J lost 1, with 10 bases in between. The CDR3 DNA is TGTGCCAGCACATGGACAAATAACTATGGCTACACCTTC. Its translation: CASTWTNNYGYTF.

The chain has TRBV18 and TRBJ2-5; 8 bases fit TRBD1. Germline lookup yields CDR1 KGHSH and CDR2 LQKENI. V dropped 2 bases and J dropped 2; count of bases not matched to a gene: 10. The CDR3 covers 17 residues. CDR3 in amino acids: CASSPWDRSLGQETQYF. Here the CDR3 DNA reads TGTGCCAGCTCACCATGGGACAGGTCTTTAGGGCAAGAGACCCAGTACTTC.

This chain uses TRBV7-2 with TRBJ1-6; D not certain. This CDR3 has 14 amino acids. Germline V gene data show CDR1 as SGHTA and CDR2 as FQGNSA. The V end lost 3 bases, the J end lost 9 bases, and 12 bases lay between the germline ends. The CDR3 sequence: CASSLPLTGSPLHF. The CDR3 DNA is TGTGCCAGCAGCTTGCCGCTTACTGGTTCACCCCTCCACTTT. Filled out from reference TRBV7-2 and TRBJ1-6, the complete variable domain reads GAGVSQSPSNKVTEKGKDVELRCDPISGHTALYWYRQSLGQGLEFLIYFQGNSAPDKSGLPSDRFSAERTGGSVSTLTIQRTQQEDSAVYLCASSLPLTGSPLHFGNGTRLTVT.

V and J are TRBV19 and TRBJ2-1, with unresolved D. CDR3 length: 12 amino acids. Trimming cost V 4 bases and J 9 bases, with 10 bases left between them. Germline loops: CDR1 LNHDA, CDR2 SQIVND (reference sequence). This CDR3 is CASSTRLSEQFF. Here the CDR3 DNA reads TGTGCCAGTAGTACGCGTTTGAGTGAGCAGTTCTTC.

The chain employs TRBV21-1 and TRBJ1-3; the listed D gene, TRBD1, was not tested against the DNA. TRBV21-1 has pseudogene status. CDR3 size: 18 residues. CDR3 bases: TGTGCCAGCAGCGTGCTCCCGAGACAGGGGGCATCTGGAAACACCATATATTTT. It yields the protein CASSVLPRQGASGNTIYF.

This clone was counted once. J is TRBJ1-2 and V is TRBV4-1; 9 bases match TRBD1. Germline V gene data show CDR1 as MGHRA and CDR2 as YSYEKL. The ends lost 3 bases at V and 4 bases at J; junction bases unmatched: 6. The CDR3 is 15 residues long. This CDR3 is CASSQGTGTGYGYTF. The CDR3 bases are TGCGCCAGCAGCCAGGGGACAGGGACAGGCTATGGCTACACCTTC.

This clone was seen only a few times. The CDR3 region has the DNA TGTGCCAGCAGTAACTTCGGGACACAGGACGAGCAGTACTTC. The encoded protein is CASSNFGTQDEQYF. This chain joins TRBV2 and TRBJ2-7; possibly TRBD1 for D (6 bases). Germline V gene lookup returns CDR1 SNHLY and CDR2 FYNNEI. The CDR3 extends over 14 amino acids. Trimming took 5 bases from V and 5 from J, leaving 16 bases between them. The full variable domain, its missing parts supplied by reference TRBV2 and TRBJ2-7, is EPEVTQTPSHQVTQMGQEVILRCVPISNHLYFYWYRQILGQKVEFLVSFYNNEISEKSEIFDDQFSVERPDGSNFTLKIRSTKLEDSAMYFCASSNFGTQDEQYFGPGTRLTVT.

The chain links TRBV12-5 to TRBJ2-2; possibly TRBD2 for D (6 bases). Trimming pared 2 bases from V and 13 bases from J, leaving 23 bases between. This CDR3 has 16 residues. CDR1 is LGHNT and CDR2 is FRNRAP in the germline V gene. The DNA for the CDR3 is TGTGCTAGTGGTTTGCCTACGGGGAGCGGGCCGAGCGGGCTGTTTTTT. Amino acids: CASGLPTGSGPSGLFF.

The chain employs TRBV7-3 and TRBJ1-1; D call uncertain. V dropped 5 bases and J dropped 0 bases, with 10 bases sitting between them. Germline V gene sequence: CDR1 SGHTA, CDR2 FQGTGA. The CDR3 totals 14 residues. The CDR3 loop is CASSVRGVNTEAFF. DNA of the CDR3: TGTGCCAGCAGCGTCCGCGGGGTGAACACTGAAGCTTTCTTT.

The rearrangement joins TRBV4-2 to TRBJ2-3, with 13 bases lining up with TRBD2. Germline CDR1 and CDR2: LGHNA and YNFKEQ. Trimming took 1 base from V and 6 from J; bases not matched to a gene: 10. The CDR3 is made up of 18 amino acids. CDR3 sequence reads: CASSQALQLAGGPDTQYF. Here the CDR3 DNA reads TGTGCCAGCAGCCAAGCCCTCCAACTAGCGGGGGGGCCGGATACGCAGTATTTT.

The genes are TRBV11-3 and TRBJ2-3, with D unclear. Trimming cost V 5 bases and J 0 bases, with 9 bases left between them. Germline values: CDR1 SGHNT, CDR2 YENEEA. This CDR3 region has 14 residues. The CDR3 DNA reads as TGTGCCAGCAGCCCCCAGGCCAGCACAGATACGCAGTATTTT. Its translation is CASSPQASTDTQYF. The variable domain in full, completed from reference TRBV11-3 and TRBJ2-3, reads EAGVVQSPRYKIIEKKQPVAFWCNPISGHNTLYWYLQNLGQGPELLIRYENEEAVDDSQLPKDRFSAERLKGVDSTLKIQPAELGDSAVYLCASSPQASTDTQYFGPGTRLTVL.

This chain connects TRBV5-1 to TRBJ1-5, with 7 positions matching TRBD1. J gave up 5 bases and V 0 bases, and 5 bases lay outside the gene matches. CDR1 SGHRS and CDR2 YFSETQ come from the germline V gene. The CDR3 sequence is 15 residues long. The CDR3 coding sequence is TGCGCCAGCAGCTTGGTGTCAGGGGGAGATCAGCCCCAGCATTTT. This codes for CASSLVSGGDQPQHF.

CDR3 DNA: TGTGCCAGCAGTGAAGCACAAGGGACTTTCTGGGGCGAAGCTTTCTTT. The encoded protein is CASSEAQGTFWGEAFF. The chain uses TRBV2 and TRBJ1-1; possibly TRBD1 for D (5 bases). The germline V and J ends were trimmed by 0 bases and 8 bases, with 19 bases remaining between them. The CDR3 totals 16 residues. Germline CDR1 is SNHLY and CDR2 is FYNNEI.

This clone was detected a few times. The rearrangement uses TRBV19 and TRBJ2-3; D is perhaps TRBD2 (5 bases). CDR3 length: 12 amino acids. The germline CDR1 and CDR2 sequences are LNHDA and SQIVND (reference sequence). The V end lost 6 bases, the J end lost 7 bases, and 11 bases lay between the germline ends. The CDR3 loop is CASSWGDYTQYF. The CDR3 DNA reads TGTGCCAGTAGCTGGGGAGATTATACGCAGTATTTT.

The chain has TRBV4-1 and TRBJ1-1; TRBD1 aligns across 9 bases. V gave up 0 bases and J gave up 6 bases; unmatched junction bases: 14. The germline CDR1 and CDR2 sequences are MGHRA and YSYEKL. The CDR3 has 18 amino acids. The CDR3 sequence is CASSQDLGQGSFVAEAFF. CDR3 in DNA: TGCGCCAGCAGCCAAGATCTTGGACAGGGGAGTTTCGTGGCTGAAGCTTTCTTT.

CDR3 nucleotide sequence: TGTGCCAGCAGTTTAAAGGCTAGCGGGGGCCTTAACACCGGGGAGCTGTTTTTT. It encodes CASSLKASGGLNTGELFF. The rearrangement joins TRBV27 to TRBJ2-2, with 10 nucleotides matching TRBD2. The V segment lost 2 bases and the J segment 2 bases; nucleotides outside the gene matches: 8. The V gene's germline CDR1 is MNHEY and CDR2 SMNVEV (reference sequence). This CDR3 spans 18 amino acids.